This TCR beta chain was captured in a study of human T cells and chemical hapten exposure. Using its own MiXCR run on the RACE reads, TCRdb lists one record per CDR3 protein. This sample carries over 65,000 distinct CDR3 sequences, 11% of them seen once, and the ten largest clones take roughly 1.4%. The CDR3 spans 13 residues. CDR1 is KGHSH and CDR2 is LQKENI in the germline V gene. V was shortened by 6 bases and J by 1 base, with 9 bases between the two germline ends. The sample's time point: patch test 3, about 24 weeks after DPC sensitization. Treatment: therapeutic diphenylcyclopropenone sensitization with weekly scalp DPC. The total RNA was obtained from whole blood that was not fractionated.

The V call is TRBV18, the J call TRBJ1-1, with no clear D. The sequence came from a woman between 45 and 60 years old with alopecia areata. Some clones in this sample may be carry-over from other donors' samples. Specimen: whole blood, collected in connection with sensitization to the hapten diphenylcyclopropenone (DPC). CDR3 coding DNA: TGTGCCAGCTCCCCCGAACCGAACACTGAAGCTTTCTTT. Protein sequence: CASSPEPNTEAFF.